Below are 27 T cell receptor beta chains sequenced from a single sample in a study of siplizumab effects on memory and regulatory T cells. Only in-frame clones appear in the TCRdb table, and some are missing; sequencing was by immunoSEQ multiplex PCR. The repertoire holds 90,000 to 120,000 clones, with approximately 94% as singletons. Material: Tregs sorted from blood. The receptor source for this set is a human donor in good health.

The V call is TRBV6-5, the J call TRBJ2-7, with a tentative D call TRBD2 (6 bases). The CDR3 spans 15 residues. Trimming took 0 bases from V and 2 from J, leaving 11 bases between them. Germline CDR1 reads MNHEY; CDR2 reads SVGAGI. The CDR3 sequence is CASSYSGGTPYEQYF. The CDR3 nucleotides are TGTGCCAGCAGTTACTCCGGGGGAACCCCCTACGAGCAGTACTTC.

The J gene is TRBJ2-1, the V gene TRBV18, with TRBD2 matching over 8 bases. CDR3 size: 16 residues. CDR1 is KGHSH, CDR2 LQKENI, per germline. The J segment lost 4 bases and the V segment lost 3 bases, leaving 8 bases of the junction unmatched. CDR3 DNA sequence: TGTGCCAGCTCACCGATCCTAGCGGGTGCATACAATGAGCAGTTCTTC. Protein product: CASSPILAGAYNEQFF.

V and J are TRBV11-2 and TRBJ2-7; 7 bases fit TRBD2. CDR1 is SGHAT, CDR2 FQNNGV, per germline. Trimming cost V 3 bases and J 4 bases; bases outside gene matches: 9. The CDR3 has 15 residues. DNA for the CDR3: TGTGCCAGCAGCTTGATGCTAGCGGAGACATACGAGCAGTACTTC. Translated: CASSLMLAETYEQYF.

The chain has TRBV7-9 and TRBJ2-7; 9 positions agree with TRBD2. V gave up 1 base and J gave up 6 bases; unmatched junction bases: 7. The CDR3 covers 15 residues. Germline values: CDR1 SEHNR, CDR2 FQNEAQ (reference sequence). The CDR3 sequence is CASSLVSGRTPEQYF. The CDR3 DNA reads TGTGCCAGCAGCTTAGTCAGCGGGAGGACACCCGAGCAGTACTTC.

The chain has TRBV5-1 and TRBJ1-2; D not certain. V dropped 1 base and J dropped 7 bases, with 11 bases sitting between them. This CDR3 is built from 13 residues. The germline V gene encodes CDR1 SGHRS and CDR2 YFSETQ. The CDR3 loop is CASSLYRVSGYTF. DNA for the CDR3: TGCGCCAGCAGCTTGTACAGAGTGAGTGGCTACACCTTC.

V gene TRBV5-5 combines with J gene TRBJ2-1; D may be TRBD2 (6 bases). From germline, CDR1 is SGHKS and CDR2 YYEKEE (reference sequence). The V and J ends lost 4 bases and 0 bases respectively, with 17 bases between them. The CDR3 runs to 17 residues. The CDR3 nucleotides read TGTGCCAGCAGCCCCTCATTGGTGGGAGGCTCCTACAATGAGCAGTTCTTC. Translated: CASSPSLVGGSYNEQFF.

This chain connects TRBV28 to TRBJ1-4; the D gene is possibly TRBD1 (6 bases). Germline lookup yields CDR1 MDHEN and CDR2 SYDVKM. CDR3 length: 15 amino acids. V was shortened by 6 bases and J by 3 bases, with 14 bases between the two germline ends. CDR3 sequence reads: CASRLLGGPNEKLFF. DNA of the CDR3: TGTGCCAGCAGGCTTCTAGGGGGGCCTAATGAAAAACTGTTTTTT.

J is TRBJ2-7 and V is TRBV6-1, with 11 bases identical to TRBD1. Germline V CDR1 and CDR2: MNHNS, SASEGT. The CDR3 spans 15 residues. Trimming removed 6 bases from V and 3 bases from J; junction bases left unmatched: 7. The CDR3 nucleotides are TGTGCCAGCAGACGTTCGGGACAGGGGGTCTACGAGCAGTACTTC. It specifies CASRRSGQGVYEQYF.

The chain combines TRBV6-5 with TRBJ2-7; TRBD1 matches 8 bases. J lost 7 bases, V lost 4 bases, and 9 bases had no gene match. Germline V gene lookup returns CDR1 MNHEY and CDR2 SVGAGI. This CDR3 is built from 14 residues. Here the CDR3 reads CASSSSQGAQEQYF. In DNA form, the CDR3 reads TGTGCCAGCAGTTCGTCTCAGGGGGCTCAAGAGCAGTACTTC.

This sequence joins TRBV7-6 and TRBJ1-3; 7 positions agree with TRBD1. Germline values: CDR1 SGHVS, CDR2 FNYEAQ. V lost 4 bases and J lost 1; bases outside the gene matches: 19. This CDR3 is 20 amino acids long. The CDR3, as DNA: TGTGCCAGCAGCTCTCGAAGAGATGCCAGGGGACAGACTTCTGGAAACACCATATATTTT. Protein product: CASSSRRDARGQTSGNTIYF.

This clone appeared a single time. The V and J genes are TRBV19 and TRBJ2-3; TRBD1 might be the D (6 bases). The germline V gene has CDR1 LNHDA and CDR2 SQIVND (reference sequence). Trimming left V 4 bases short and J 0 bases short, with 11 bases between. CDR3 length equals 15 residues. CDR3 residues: CASSNDRSSTDTQYF. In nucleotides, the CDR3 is TGTGCCAGTAGTAACGACAGGTCTAGCACAGATACGCAGTATTTT.

CDR3 amino acids: CASSHSLGGYEQYF. CDR3 coding DNA: TGCGCCAGCAGCCACTCCCTCGGGGGATACGAGCAGTACTTC. The V gene is TRBV5-1, the J gene TRBJ2-7; possible D gene TRBD2, 6 bases. This CDR3 spans 14 amino acids. Trimming left V 4 bases short and J 4 bases short, with 15 bases between. Germline loops: CDR1 SGHRS, CDR2 YFSETQ.

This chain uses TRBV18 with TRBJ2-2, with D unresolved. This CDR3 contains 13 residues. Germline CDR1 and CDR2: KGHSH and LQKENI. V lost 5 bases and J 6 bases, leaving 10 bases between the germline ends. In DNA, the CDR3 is TGTGCCAGCTCAAAGGAATTCGCCGGGGAGCTGTTTTTT. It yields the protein CASSKEFAGELFF.

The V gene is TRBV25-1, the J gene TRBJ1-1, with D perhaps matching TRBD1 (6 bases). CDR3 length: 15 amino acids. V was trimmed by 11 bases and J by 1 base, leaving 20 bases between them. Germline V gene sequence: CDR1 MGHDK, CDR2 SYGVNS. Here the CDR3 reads CASRLRGHGNTEAFF. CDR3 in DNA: TGTGCCTCAAGACTAAGGGGACACGGGAACACTGAAGCTTTCTTT.

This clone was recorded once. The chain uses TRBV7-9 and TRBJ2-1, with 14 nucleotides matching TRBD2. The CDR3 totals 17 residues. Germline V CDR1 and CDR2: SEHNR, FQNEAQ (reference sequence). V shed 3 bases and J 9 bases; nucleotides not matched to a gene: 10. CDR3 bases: TGTGCCAGCAGCTTCCGGCCGGGACTAGCGGGAGCGGTTGAGCAGTTCTTC. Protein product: CASSFRPGLAGAVEQFF.

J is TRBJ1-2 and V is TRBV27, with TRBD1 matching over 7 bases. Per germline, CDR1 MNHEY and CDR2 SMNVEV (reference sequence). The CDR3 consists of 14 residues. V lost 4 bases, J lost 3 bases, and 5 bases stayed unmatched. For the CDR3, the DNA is TGTGCCAGCAGTTGGAACAGGGGAGACTATGGCTACACCTTC. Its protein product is CASSWNRGDYGYTF.

The CDR3 here is CSVADRGEKLFF. Written as DNA, the CDR3 is TGCAGCGTCGCGGACAGAGGGGAAAAACTGTTTTTT. The chain couples TRBV29-1 to TRBJ1-4; TRBD1 is a possible D gene (6 bases). The CDR3 is 12 amino acids. The germline V gene encodes CDR1 SQVTM and CDR2 ANQGSEA. Trimming shortened V by 6 bases and J by 8 bases, and 13 bases separated the two germline ends.

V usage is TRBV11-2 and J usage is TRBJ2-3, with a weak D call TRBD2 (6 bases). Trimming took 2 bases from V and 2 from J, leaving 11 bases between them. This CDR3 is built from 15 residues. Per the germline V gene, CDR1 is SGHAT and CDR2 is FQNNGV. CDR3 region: CASSLWAGNTDTQYF. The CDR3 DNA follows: TGTGCCAGCAGCTTATGGGCGGGAAACACAGATACGCAGTATTTT.

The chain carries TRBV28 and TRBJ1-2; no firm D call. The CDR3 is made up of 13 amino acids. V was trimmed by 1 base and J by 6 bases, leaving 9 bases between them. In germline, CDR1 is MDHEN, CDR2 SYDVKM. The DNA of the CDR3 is TGTGCCAGCAGTTTATTTGGTGGGGATGGCTACACCTTC. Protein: CASSLFGGDGYTF.

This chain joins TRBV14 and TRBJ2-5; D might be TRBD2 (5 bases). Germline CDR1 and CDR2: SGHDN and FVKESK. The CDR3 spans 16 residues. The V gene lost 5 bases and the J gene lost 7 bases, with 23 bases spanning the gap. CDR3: CASSKFGGLIDGTQYF. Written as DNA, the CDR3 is TGTGCCAGCAGCAAGTTCGGCGGACTTATTGATGGGACCCAGTACTTC.

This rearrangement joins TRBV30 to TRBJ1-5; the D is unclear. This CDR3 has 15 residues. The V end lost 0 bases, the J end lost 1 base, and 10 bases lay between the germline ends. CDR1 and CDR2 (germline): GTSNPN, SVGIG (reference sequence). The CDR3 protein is CAWSVDWTSNQPQHF. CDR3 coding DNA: TGTGCCTGGAGTGTAGACTGGACGAGCAATCAGCCCCAGCATTTT. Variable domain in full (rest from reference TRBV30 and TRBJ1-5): SQTIHQWPATLVQPVGSPLSLECTVEGTSNPNLYWYRQAAGRGLQLLFYSVGIGQISSEVPQNLSASRPQDRQFILSSKKLLLSDSGFYLCAWSVDWTSNQPQHFGDGTRLSIL.

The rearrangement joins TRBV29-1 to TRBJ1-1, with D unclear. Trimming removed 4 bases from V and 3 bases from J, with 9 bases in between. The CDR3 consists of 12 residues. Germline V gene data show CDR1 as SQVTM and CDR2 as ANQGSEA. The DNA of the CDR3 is TGCAGCGTTGGCAACAGATACACTGAAGCTTTCTTT. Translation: CSVGNRYTEAFF.

CDR3 residues: CASSLAVQETQYF. In nucleotides, the CDR3 is TGCGCCAGCAGCTTAGCGGTACAAGAGACCCAGTACTTC. The chain recombines TRBV5-1 with TRBJ2-5, with a possible D match to TRBD2 (5 bases). The germline V gene has CDR1 SGHRS and CDR2 YFSETQ. The CDR3 has 13 amino acids. With 2 bases removed from V and 2 bases from J, the gap between germline ends came to 7 bases.

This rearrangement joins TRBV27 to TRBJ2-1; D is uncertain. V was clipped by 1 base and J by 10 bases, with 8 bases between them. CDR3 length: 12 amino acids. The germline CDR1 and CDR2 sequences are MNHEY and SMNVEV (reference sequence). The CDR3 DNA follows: TGTGCCAGCAGTTTATTGGGTGGGGAGCAGTTCTTC. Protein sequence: CASSLLGGEQFF.

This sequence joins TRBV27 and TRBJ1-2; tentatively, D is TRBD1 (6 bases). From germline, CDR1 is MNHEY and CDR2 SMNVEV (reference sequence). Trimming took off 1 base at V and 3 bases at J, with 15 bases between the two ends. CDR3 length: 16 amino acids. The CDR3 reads CASSLLGTPDYYGYTF. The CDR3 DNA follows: TGTGCCAGCAGTTTATTAGGGACACCAGATTACTATGGCTACACCTTC.

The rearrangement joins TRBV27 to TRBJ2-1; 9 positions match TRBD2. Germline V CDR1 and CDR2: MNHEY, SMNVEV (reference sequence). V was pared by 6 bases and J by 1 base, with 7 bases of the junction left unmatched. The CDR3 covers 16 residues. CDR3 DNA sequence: TGTGCCAGCAGACTACTAGCGGGCTGGTCCTACAATGAGCAGTTCTTC. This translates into CASRLLAGWSYNEQFF.

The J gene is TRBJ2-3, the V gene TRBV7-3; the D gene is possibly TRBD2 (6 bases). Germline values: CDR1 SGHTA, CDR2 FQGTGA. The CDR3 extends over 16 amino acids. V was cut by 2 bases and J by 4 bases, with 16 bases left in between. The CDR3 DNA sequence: TGTGCCAGCAGCTTAGGAGGGAGTTCAGGAGCAGATACGCAGTATTTT. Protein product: CASSLGGSSGADTQYF.